Sequencing of this T cell receptor beta chain was carried out in a study of cytotoxic CD8 clonotypes in ibrutinib-treated CLL. Whole-study context: The patient breakdown showed more than nine relapsed/refractory and about 16 treatment-naive cases, with fewer than 18 IGHV unmutated.

J lost 6 bases, V lost 5 bases, and 4 bases had no gene match. CDR1 and CDR2 (germline): SEHNR, FQNEAQ (reference sequence). CDR3 length: 13 amino acids. Measured with immunoSEQ multiplex PCR; TCRdb has only the in-frame clones, and not every one. The data hold approximately 340,000 clones, with over 60% observed a single time. This clonotype was sampled from a human donor with chronic lymphocytic leukemia. The V gene is TRBV7-9, the J gene TRBJ1-5, with TRBD1 matching 7 bases. The sequencing used PBMCs, collected after 36 months of ibrutinib treatment. The DNA for the CDR3 is TGTGCCAGCAGCACGACAGGGCCTCAGCCCCAGCATTTT. Its protein is CASSTTGPQPQHF.